This entry describes one T cell receptor beta chain. The V gene lost 4 bases and the J gene lost 8 bases, with 11 bases spanning the gap. The germline CDR1 and CDR2 sequences are KGHDR and SFDVKD. The CDR3 runs 13 residues. TCRdb processed the 5' RACE reads anew with MiXCR; each CDR3 protein has one entry. Of nearly 40,000 distinct CDR3 sequences detected, 15% to 20% appear once; the ten largest clones hold 2.5% to 3.5%. This receptor was obtained from a female donor with breast cancer. The chain joins TRBV24-1 to TRBJ2-1; unclear D gene. What was sequenced was naive CD4+ T cells sorted from a lymph node. Subset denoted: naive CD4+ T cells, CD4+CD45RA+CD25-. CDR3 sequence: CATSEDGAHEQFF. The CDR3 DNA is TGTGCCACCAGTGAAGACGGAGCGCATGAGCAGTTCTTC.